Listed below are T cell receptor beta chains from one sample, sequenced in a study of CD8+ T cells in alopecia areata. This table comes from immunoSEQ multiplex PCR, and its TCRdb copy is limited to in-frame clones, with some not included. The data show about 160,000 clones, about three fifths seen once. The sample was CD4+ T cells sorted from blood, taken at week 4, from a patient treated with tofacitinib. The receptors originated from a human donor with alopecia areata. Each CDR3 is given without its conserved first and last residue.

j_call cdr3_length v_call cdr3_aa
TRBJ2-5 10 TRBV5-4 ASSRNPETQY
TRBJ1-6 11 TRBV7-6 ASSLGGTSALH
TRBJ2-7 9 TRBV30 AWRTGLEQY
TRBJ1-2 10 TRBV2 ASKSGLTDYT
TRBJ1-3 12 TRBV4-1 ASSQGQGTNTIY
TRBJ2-5 12 TRBV29-1 SVEGFPGGETQY
TRBJ1-2 12 TRBV6-5 ASRLGATNYGYT
TRBJ2-3 13 TRBV7-9 ASSLGDLSTDTQY
TRBJ1-5 12 TRBV6-5 ASTPYVGDQPQH
TRBJ2-5 11 TRBV29-1 SVVGGGQETQY
TRBJ2-7 12 TRBV5-4 ASSTGLVGYEQY
TRBJ2-1 13 TRBV29-1 SVEGQGASYNEQF
TRBJ1-2 10 TRBV7-2 ASSPGTGGYT
TRBJ1-5 13 TRBV7-6 ASSQGQGYTQPQH
TRBJ2-5 10 TRBV25-1 ASSVAGSTQY
TRBJ2-6 13 TRBV7-2 ASSSVNSGANVLT
TRBJ2-3 13 TRBV30 AWSVDDSATDTQY
TRBJ2-7 12 TRBV29-1 SVVARRSSYEQY
TRBJ2-2 10 TRBV29-1 SVGESTGELF
TRBJ2-2 13 TRBV4-1 ASSQPGRGAGELF
TRBJ2-3 14 TRBV9 ASSVMGQGVADTQY
TRBJ2-5 10 TRBV5-1 ASSLVGETQY
TRBJ1-2 8 TRBV20-1 SASEGIPT
TRBJ2-4 13 TRBV6-5 ASKTERLAKNIQY
TRBJ1-4 12 TRBV5-1 ASSSGRTGEKLF
TRBJ1-5 14 TRBV7-9 ASSLETGAGNQPQH
TRBJ2-3 10 TRBV19 ASGTGVGTQY
TRBJ2-5 11 TRBV18 ASSPRDQETQY
TRBJ2-7 9 TRBV2 ASSWTYEQY
TRBJ2-3 9 TRBV29-1 SVTPTDTQY
TRBJ1-3 11 TRBV29-1 SVRGTSGNTIY
TRBJ2-1 13 TRBV4-1 ASSPSKGPYNEQF
TRBJ2-3 13 TRBV30 AWSVGQGALDTQY
TRBJ1-6 13 TRBV5-1 ASSRRDTRNSPLH